These 22 T cell receptor beta chains came from one sample sequenced in a study of T cells in Graves' hyperthyroidism and ophthalmopathy. Amplified TCR beta CDR3 regions came from RNA transcripts. First-round RT-PCR of the TCR CDR3 relied on the HTBI primer set. TCRdb used MiXCR to reprocess the multiplex PCR reads, holding one entry per CDR3 protein. Among 360,000 or so distinct CDR3 sequences listed, 13% to 15% were seen once. Material for sequencing was blood. The source is a woman in her sixties or seventies with Graves' ophthalmopathy.

The chain uses TRBV19 and TRBJ1-5; 8 nucleotides match TRBD1. This CDR3 is 15 amino acids long. Looked up from germline, CDR1 is LNHDA and CDR2 is SQIVND (reference sequence). V lost 4 bases to trimming and J lost 6 bases; unmatched junction nucleotides: 8. CDR3 in amino acids: CASSTSTGGTQPQHF. The CDR3 bases are TGTGCCAGTAGTACGTCCACAGGGGGAACTCAGCCCCAGCATTTT.

This clonotype has only a few counts. The chain is built from TRBV12-3 or TRBV12-4 and TRBJ2-3; D may match TRBD1 or TRBD2 (7 bases each). V gave up 9 bases and J gave up 0 bases, with 16 bases separating them. The CDR3 is 15 residues long. The CDR3 coding sequence is TGTGCCAGTGGGAGGGGGCCCACTAGCACAGATACGCAGTATTTT. Translated: CASGRGPTSTDTQYF.

This clonotype was seen only a few times. This chain uses TRBV29-1 with TRBJ2-1, with D possibly being TRBD1 or TRBD2 (6 bases each). Germline CDR1 is SQVTM and CDR2 is ANQGSEA. Trimming left V 3 bases short and J 10 bases short, with 16 bases between. This CDR3 is 13 amino acids long. In nucleotides, the CDR3 is TGCAGCGTTGACTCGGGGGCACTGGGGGAGCAGTTCTTC. Translating it yields CSVDSGALGEQFF.

This clonotype was counted at least ten times. The V gene is TRBV10-3, the J gene TRBJ2-3; 8 bases agree with TRBD1. The germline gives CDR1 ENHRY, CDR2 SYGVKD. V was clipped by 6 bases and J by 2 bases; unmatched bases: 7. This CDR3 comprises 15 residues. In DNA form, the CDR3 reads TGTGCCATCAGCCTGACAGGGGATCCCACAGATACGCAGTATTTT. Its translation is CAISLTGDPTDTQYF.

A few counts support this clonotype. This sequence joins TRBV5-1 and TRBJ1-5; tentatively, D is TRBD1 (6 bases). Per germline, CDR1 SGHRS and CDR2 YFSETQ. The CDR3 runs 15 residues. Trimming took off 0 bases at V and 4 bases at J, with 11 bases between the two ends. The CDR3 nucleotides are TGCGCCAGCAGCTTGGAGCCAGGGGAGAATCAGCCCCAGCATTTT. Encoded protein: CASSLEPGENQPQHF. Using reference TRBV5-1 and TRBJ1-5 for the parts outside the CDR3, the full variable domain is KAGVTQTPRYLIKTRGQQVTLSCSPISGHRSVSWYQQTPGQGLQFLFEYFSETQRNKGNFPGRFSGRQFSNSRSEMNVSTLELGDSALYLCASSLEPGENQPQHFGDGTRLSIL.

This clonotype was counted ten times or more. The CDR3 sequence: CASSLGGSVNYNEQFF. The DNA for the CDR3 is TGCGCCAGCAGCTTGGGGGGGAGCGTCAACTACAATGAGCAGTTCTTC. The chain employs TRBV5-1 and TRBJ2-1; D tentatively fits TRBD1 or TRBD2 (5 bases each). CDR1 and CDR2 (germline): SGHRS, YFSETQ. V lost 0 bases and J lost 3, with 13 bases in between. The CDR3 totals 16 residues.

Many counts were recorded for this clonotype. The chain has TRBV30 and TRBJ2-5, with 7 bases aligning to TRBD1. In germline, CDR1 is GTSNPN, CDR2 SVGIG (reference sequence). V was clipped by 5 bases and J by 3 bases; unmatched bases: 6. The CDR3 is 13 residues long. CDR3 nucleotide sequence: TGTGCCTGGGAGTCCGGGACAGAAGAGACCCAGTACTTC. Its translation is CAWESGTEETQYF.

This clonotype turned up a few times. The J gene is TRBJ2-3, the V gene TRBV20-1; 13 bases match TRBD2. The CDR3 has 17 residues. The V segment lost 6 bases and the J segment 1 base; nucleotides outside the gene matches: 10. Germline values: CDR1 DFQATT, CDR2 SNEGSKA (reference sequence). CDR3: CSASTSGRASGTDTQYF. In nucleotides, the CDR3 is TGCAGTGCCTCTACTAGCGGGAGGGCGTCGGGCACAGATACGCAGTATTTT.

This clonotype appeared many times. J is TRBJ1-5 and V is TRBV2; D is unclear. The CDR3 runs 16 residues. From germline, CDR1 is SNHLY and CDR2 FYNNEI. Trimming stripped 1 base from V and 2 bases from J, with 12 bases between. CDR3 residues: CASSEVIVSGNQPQHF. In nucleotides, the CDR3 is TGTGCCAGCAGTGAAGTAATAGTCTCGGGCAATCAGCCCCAGCATTTT.

This clonotype has at least ten counts. The V call is TRBV12-3 or TRBV12-4, the J call TRBJ2-4; no definite D call. CDR3 length: 14 residues. V dropped 3 bases and J dropped 0 bases, with 6 bases sitting between them. The CDR3: CASSFQIAKNIQYF. CDR3 nucleotides: TGTGCCAGCAGTTTTCAGATAGCCAAAAACATTCAGTACTTC.

This clonotype was detected a few times. This rearrangement joins TRBV12-5 to TRBJ2-3, with D tentatively TRBD1 (6 bases). This CDR3 contains 14 residues. Germline V gene sequence: CDR1 LGHNT, CDR2 FRNRAP. Trimming left V 1 base short and J 1 base short, with 6 bases between. The CDR3 protein is CASGLGQGTDTQYF. CDR3 bases: TGTGCTAGTGGTTTGGGACAGGGCACAGATACGCAGTATTTT.

The chain carries TRBV3-1 and TRBJ1-5; TRBD1 aligns across 8 bases. The CDR3 sequence is 16 residues long. CDR1 is LGHDT, CDR2 YNNKEL, per germline (reference sequence). V dropped 4 bases and J dropped 1; count of bases not matched to a gene: 6. The CDR3 here is CASSPQGAGSNQPQHF. The CDR3 region has the DNA TGTGCCAGCAGCCCCCAGGGGGCCGGAAGCAATCAGCCCCAGCATTTT.

V usage is TRBV5-1 and J usage is TRBJ2-1; TRBD2 agrees at 15 bases. V lost 3 bases and J lost 7; bases outside the gene matches: 8. This CDR3 spans 17 amino acids. From germline, CDR1 is SGHRS and CDR2 YFSETQ. Here the CDR3 reads CASSSPGTSGRRNEQFF. Here the CDR3 DNA reads TGCGCCAGCAGCTCCCCGGGGACTAGCGGGAGGAGGAATGAGCAGTTCTTC.

Note on this clonotype: Being one base from a much bigger clone, this may be a read error. The chain employs TRBV2 and TRBJ2-5; D tentatively fits TRBD1 or TRBD2 (5 bases each). This CDR3 contains 12 residues. Germline V CDR1 and CDR2: SNHLY, FYNNEI. CDR3 amino acids: CASKGRGETQCF. In nucleotides, the CDR3 is TGTGCCAGCAAAGGAAGAGGGGAGACCCAGTGCTTC.

This clonotype has a count of ten or more. The gene calls are TRBV2 and TRBJ2-5; TRBD2 aligns across 15 bases. Germline values: CDR1 SNHLY, CDR2 FYNNEI. The CDR3 extends over 17 amino acids. J gave up 5 bases and V 3 bases, and 7 bases lay outside the gene matches. The CDR3 sequence is CASSDGLAGGPIETQYF. The CDR3 DNA follows: TGTGCCAGCAGTGATGGACTAGCGGGAGGGCCGATCGAGACCCAGTACTTC.

This clonotype was seen only a few times. The genes are TRBV7-9 and TRBJ2-2; perhaps TRBD2 as D (5 bases). Germline V gene lookup returns CDR1 SEHNR and CDR2 FQNEAQ (reference sequence). The CDR3 extends over 15 amino acids. Trimming removed 5 bases from V and 1 base from J, with 11 bases in between. The DNA of the CDR3 is TGTGCCAGCAGCCAACATGGAGGGAACACCGGGGAGCTGTTTTTT. Protein: CASSQHGGNTGELFF.

This clonotype was counted a few times. This sequence joins TRBV29-1 and TRBJ2-2, with 13 bases aligning to TRBD2. V was pared by 6 bases and J by 2 bases, with 6 bases of the junction left unmatched. The CDR3 loop spans 16 amino acids. Germline V gives CDR1 SQVTM, CDR2 ANQGSEA. The chain's CDR3 is CSVAGLAGANTGELFF. The CDR3 region has the DNA TGCAGCGTAGCCGGACTAGCGGGAGCCAACACCGGGGAGCTGTTTTTT.

The chain has TRBV5-1 and TRBJ2-1; no clear D gene. This CDR3 spans 13 amino acids. V was pared by 5 bases and J by 5 bases, with 11 bases between. The germline gives CDR1 SGHRS, CDR2 YFSETQ. CDR3: CASRDPFHNEQFF. For the CDR3, the DNA is TGCGCCAGCAGGGATCCATTTCACAATGAGCAGTTCTTC.

In this sample, this clonotype turned up many times. This rearrangement joins TRBV11-2 to TRBJ2-6; maybe TRBD2 (5 bases). V was trimmed by 5 bases and J by 0 bases, leaving 14 bases between them. This CDR3 spans 17 amino acids. Germline loops: CDR1 SGHAT, CDR2 FQNNGV. Here the CDR3 reads CASSHRDTFSGANVLTF. The CDR3 DNA sequence: TGTGCCAGCAGCCACCGGGATACCTTCTCTGGGGCCAACGTCCTGACTTTC.

This clonotype was observed a single time. This rearrangement joins TRBV6-2 or TRBV6-3 to TRBJ2-1; 10 bases fit TRBD2. This CDR3 spans 13 amino acids. In germline, CDR1 is MNHEY, CDR2 SVGEGT. The trim removed 6 bases at V and 9 bases at J, leaving 5 bases unmatched. The CDR3 sequence is CASRLAGESEQFF. The CDR3 DNA follows: TGTGCCAGCAGGCTAGCGGGAGAATCTGAGCAGTTCTTC.

This clonotype was recorded many times. This chain connects TRBV3-1 to TRBJ1-2; no definite D call. Germline-derived CDR1 and CDR2 are LGHDT and YNNKEL (reference sequence). This CDR3 is 11 amino acids long. The V and J ends lost 3 bases and 8 bases respectively, with 7 bases between them. Here the CDR3 reads CASSHSWGYTF. Here the CDR3 DNA reads TGTGCCAGCAGCCACTCTTGGGGCTACACCTTC.

This clonotype was seen only a few times. This chain uses TRBV11-1 with TRBJ2-2, with TRBD2 matching over 11 bases. The CDR3 is 17 residues long. Germline V gives CDR1 SGHAT, CDR2 FQDESV (reference sequence). Unmatched junction bases numbered 8, after V lost 3 bases and J lost 5 bases. The CDR3 is CASSFFLLAGVTGELFF. DNA of the CDR3: TGTGCCAGCAGCTTCTTCCTACTAGCGGGAGTTACCGGGGAGCTGTTTTTT.